This TCR beta chain came from a study of cytomegalovirus exposure and HLA in healthy donors. About this clone: Its antigen is not identified.

PCR primers comprised 60 Vbeta and 13 Jbeta primers. The repertoire was sequenced with immunoSEQ multiplex PCR; TCRdb's copy has only in-frame clones and lacks some. The sample includes around 130,000 clones, 75% to 90% seen only once; the top ten take 1.5% to 2%. Trimming at V came to 6 bases and at J to 5 bases, leaving 13 bases not matched to a gene. Germline V gives CDR1 MNHEY, CDR2 SMNVEV (reference sequence). The CDR3 sequence is 16 residues long. Findings of the study overall: Overall, under 200 TCR beta chains were annotated as cytomegalovirus-associated.

The chain carries TRBV27 and TRBJ1-2, with 9 positions matching TRBD1. The sequenced sample was PBMCs. The receptor's source is a man in his forties or fifties in good health and CMV-seronegative. CDR3 amino acids: CASRLLATGGGYGYTF. CDR3 bases: TGTGCCAGCAGACTATTAGCCACAGGGGGCGGTTATGGCTACACCTTC.